This TCR beta chain was sequenced during a study of T cells after yellow fever vaccination. Broader study findings: Reappearance after the booster was seen for most primary-vaccination clones, at around 95% CD4 and 75% to 90% CD8.

In TCRdb, the 5' RACE reads were re-called with MiXCR into one record per CDR3 protein. Among 120,000 or so distinct CDR3 sequences listed, approximately 9% were seen once. For this clonotype: Its antigen is currently unknown.

The CDR3 is made up of 15 amino acids. The specimen was CD8+ T cells sorted from PBMCs, collected on the day of the yellow fever booster vaccination. The sequence was collected from a man younger than 35 who received the YFV17D yellow fever vaccine. The chain couples TRBV3-2 to TRBJ1-5. TRBV3-2 is labeled a pseudogene. CDR3 nucleotides: TGTGCCAGCAGCCAAGAAATTAGGGAGGGTCAGCCCCAGCATTTT. This sequence encodes CASSQEIREGQPQHF.